This TCR beta chain was profiled in a study of T cell changes during pregnancy in multiple sclerosis. Sequencing was performed with immunoSEQ multiplex PCR; in TCRdb, only in-frame clones are kept and a portion is missing. This table holds tens of thousands of clones, 94% found once. Trimming left V 0 bases short and J 0 bases short, with 12 bases between. The CDR3 spans 16 residues. CDR1 and CDR2 (germline): GTSNPN, SVGIG (reference sequence). This sequence was found in a female donor with multiple sclerosis, enrolled in a pregnancy study. The sample was peripheral blood, taken in the third trimester of pregnancy. This rearrangement joins TRBV30 to TRBJ1-3; D may be TRBD1 (5 bases). The CDR3 DNA reads as TGTGCCTGGAGTGTAAGGGGAGGCGTCTCTGGAAACACCATATATTTT. Protein sequence: CAWSVRGGVSGNTIYF.